The 4 T cell receptor beta chains in this list originate from one sample, sequenced in a study of cytomegalovirus exposure and HLA in healthy donors. PCR used 60 Vbeta primers and 13 Jbeta primers. Produced via immunoSEQ multiplex PCR; TCRdb's table is partial and in-frame only. Among roughly 86,000 clones listed, roughly three fifths were seen once. Sequenced input: PBMCs. The source is a man between 25 and 39 years old in good health and CMV-seronegative.

The gene calls are TRBV15 and TRBJ2-1; TRBD1 might be the D (6 bases). The V end was cut by 0 bases, the J end by 10 bases, with 16 bases between. Germline-derived CDR1 and CDR2 are LNHNV and YYDKDF (reference sequence). The CDR3 runs 15 residues. The CDR3 is CATSRDKGVGSEQFF. The CDR3 DNA reads TGTGCCACCAGCAGAGATAAGGGGGTAGGCAGCGAGCAGTTCTTC.

The J gene is TRBJ2-6, the V gene TRBV2, with D unresolved. Germline CDR1 SNHLY, CDR2 FYNNEI. The CDR3 totals 15 residues. Trimming removed 7 bases from V and 2 bases from J, with 12 bases in between. CDR3 residues: CASTSFGAGANVLTF. The CDR3 nucleotides are TGTGCCAGCACATCCTTTGGAGCTGGGGCCAACGTCCTGACTTTC.

V is TRBV27 and J is TRBJ1-4, with 8 bases fitting TRBD1. CDR1 is MNHEY and CDR2 is SMNVEV in the germline V gene (reference sequence). Trimming took 5 bases from V and 8 from J; bases not matched to a gene: 7. This CDR3 is built from 14 residues. DNA of the CDR3: TGTGCCAGCAGTAGGGACAGGCCTTACGAAAAACTGTTTTTT. Protein sequence: CASSRDRPYEKLFF. The full variable domain, completed using reference TRBV27 and TRBJ1-4, is EAQVTQNPRYLITVTGKKLTVTCSQNMNHEYMSWYRQDPGLGLRQIYYSMNVEVTDKGDVPEGYKVSRKEKRNFPLILESPSPNQTSLYFCASSRDRPYEKLFFGSGTQLSVL.

A word on this clone: Germline is not matched at one junction end, which may reflect a read error. This sequence joins TRBV9 and TRBJ2-7, with a tentative D call TRBD1 (6 bases). The CDR3 is 16 residues long. Germline CDR1 SGDLS, CDR2 YYNGEE. CDR3 sequence (DNA): TGTGCCAGCAGCGTTACAGGGCAGGGGATCTCCGACGAGCAGTACTTC. Protein sequence: CASSVTGQGISDEQYF.